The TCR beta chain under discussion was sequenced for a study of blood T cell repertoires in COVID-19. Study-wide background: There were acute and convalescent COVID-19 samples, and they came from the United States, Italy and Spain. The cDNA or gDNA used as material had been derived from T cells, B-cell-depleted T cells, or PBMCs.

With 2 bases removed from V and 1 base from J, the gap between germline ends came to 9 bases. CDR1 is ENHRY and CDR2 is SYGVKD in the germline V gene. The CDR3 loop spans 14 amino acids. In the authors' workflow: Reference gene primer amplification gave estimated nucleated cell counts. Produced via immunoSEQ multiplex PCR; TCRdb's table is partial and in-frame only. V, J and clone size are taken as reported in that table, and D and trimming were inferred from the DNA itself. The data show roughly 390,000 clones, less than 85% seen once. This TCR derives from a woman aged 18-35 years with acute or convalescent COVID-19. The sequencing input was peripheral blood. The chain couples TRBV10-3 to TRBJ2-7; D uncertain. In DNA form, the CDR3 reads TGTGCCATCAGTGAGATTGCAGATTCCTACGAGCAGTACTTC. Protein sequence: CAISEIADSYEQYF.